What follows are 31 T cell receptor beta chains derived from one specimen sequenced in a study of CD8 T cells in Susac syndrome. RNA was extracted with the RNeasy kit, and a quantity of roughly 0.5 to 1 ug was reverse transcribed using random hexamers. TCRdb analysed the immunoSEQ multiplex PCR reads with MiXCR anew, one entry per CDR3 protein. Of 170,000 or so distinct CDR3 sequences detected, about 96% appear once; the ten largest clones hold 0.12%. The material sequenced was CD4+ T cells from PBMCs. Every receptor here comes from a human donor with Susac syndrome.

The CDR3 coding sequence is TGCAGTGTTCCGACAGAGTATCAGCCCCAGCATTTT. It is translated as CSVPTEYQPQHF. The chain couples TRBV20-1 to TRBJ1-5, with a tentative D call TRBD1 (5 bases). Trimming left V 7 bases short and J 5 bases short, with 12 bases between. Germline V gene data show CDR1 as DFQATT and CDR2 as SNEGSKA (reference sequence). The length of the CDR3 is 12 residues.

The gene calls are TRBV4-1 and TRBJ1-5, with 7 bases identical to TRBD1. Trimming cost V 3 bases and J 2 bases; bases outside gene matches: 4. CDR3 size: 15 residues. From germline, CDR1 is MGHRA and CDR2 YSYEKL. The CDR3 here is CASSQRQGGNQPQHF. The CDR3 DNA reads as TGCGCCAGCAGCCAGAGACAGGGTGGCAATCAGCCCCAGCATTTT.

The chain combines TRBV5-4 with TRBJ2-3; 9 nucleotides align to TRBD2. V shed 1 base and J 1 base; nucleotides not matched to a gene: 1. Germline V gene sequence: CDR1 SGHNT, CDR2 YYREEE (reference sequence). The CDR3 covers 15 residues. The CDR3 sequence is CASSLSSGGTDTQYF. The CDR3 DNA reads as TGTGCCAGCAGCTTGTCTAGCGGGGGCACAGATACGCAGTATTTT.

The rearrangement links TRBV9 to TRBJ1-2; D may be TRBD1 (5 bases). The germline V gene encodes CDR1 SGDLS and CDR2 YYNGEE. The CDR3 sequence is 20 residues long. V gave up 0 bases and J gave up 5 bases, with 29 bases separating them. CDR3 DNA sequence: TGTGCCAGCAGCGTAGGTTTCGAGAGACCGACAGCATCTTCGAGGTATGGCTACACCTTC. As protein: CASSVGFERPTASSRYGYTF.

This clonotype was found once. The V and J genes are TRBV24-1 and TRBJ2-5; 12 nucleotides align to TRBD2. The CDR3 contains 18 residues. Germline-derived CDR1 and CDR2 are KGHDR and SFDVKD. V lost 1 base to trimming and J lost 5 bases; unmatched junction nucleotides: 10. CDR3 protein: CATSDFPSGGANIETQYF. In nucleotides, the CDR3 is TGTGCCACCAGTGATTTCCCTAGCGGGGGGGCGAACATCGAGACCCAGTACTTC.

This chain links TRBV3-1 with TRBJ1-1; D gene unclear. V was cut by 0 bases and J by 8 bases, with 10 bases left in between. CDR1 is LGHDT and CDR2 is YNNKEL in the germline V gene (reference sequence). The CDR3 has 13 residues. CDR3 sequence (DNA): TGTGCCAGCAGCCAAGATCTAACGGCAGAAGCTTTCTTT. This encodes CASSQDLTAEAFF.

The genes are TRBV12-3 or TRBV12-4 and TRBJ2-3, with 7 bases identical to TRBD1. This CDR3 has 14 amino acids. V shed 6 bases, J shed 4 bases, and the junction held 7 bases outside the gene matches. DNA for the CDR3: TGTGCCAGCAGGACCTCAGGGGGACCAGATACGCAGTATTTT. Protein sequence: CASRTSGGPDTQYF.

The genes are TRBV7-9 and TRBJ1-2, with D uncertain. The CDR3 covers 14 residues. Germline CDR1 and CDR2: SEHNR and FQNEAQ (reference sequence). Trimming took off 1 base at V and 4 bases at J, with 10 bases between the two ends. The CDR3 region has the DNA TGTGCCAGCAGCTTAGAGTCCAGAACCTATGGCTACACCTTC. It yields the protein CASSLESRTYGYTF.

The V gene is TRBV4-1, the J gene TRBJ1-6; possibly TRBD1 for D (6 bases). CDR3 length: 15 amino acids. V lost 1 base, J lost 7 bases, and 11 bases lay in between. The germline gives CDR1 MGHRA, CDR2 YSYEKL. CDR3 in amino acids: CASSQVGQPNSPLHF. The CDR3 nucleotides read TGCGCCAGCAGCCAAGTCGGACAGCCAAATTCACCCCTCCACTTT.

The CDR3 bases are TGTGCCAGCGCTAGCCGGGACCCAACTTACACCGGGGAGCTGTTTTTT. This codes for CASASRDPTYTGELFF. The chain has TRBV2 and TRBJ2-2; D may match TRBD1 or TRBD2 (5 bases each). V lost 8 bases and J 3 bases, leaving 19 bases between the germline ends. The germline gives CDR1 SNHLY, CDR2 FYNNEI. The CDR3 runs 16 residues. Looking up the rest from reference TRBV2 and TRBJ2-2 gives the full variable domain: EPEVTQTPSHQVTQMGQEVILRCVPISNHLYFYWYRQILGQKVEFLVSFYNNEISEKSEIFDDQFSVERPDGSNFTLKIRSTKLEDSAMYFCASASRDPTYTGELFFGEGSRLTVL.

The chain carries TRBV9 and TRBJ1-2; D remains unclear. From germline, CDR1 is SGDLS and CDR2 YYNGEE. The CDR3 spans 12 residues. The germline V and J ends were trimmed by 0 bases and 4 bases, with 4 bases remaining between them. The CDR3 is CASSVGGYGYTF. The CDR3 nucleotides read TGTGCCAGCAGCGTAGGGGGCTATGGCTACACCTTC.

This clonotype was observed once. The chain combines TRBV9 with TRBJ1-1; D is ambiguous. V lost 1 base and J lost 6, with 16 bases in between. CDR1 and CDR2 from the germline V gene are SGDLS and YYNGEE. This CDR3 has 15 residues. The DNA of the CDR3 is TGTGCCAGCAGCGTATCGCCCCGGTGGGAGGCTGAAGCTTTCTTT. Its translation: CASSVSPRWEAEAFF.

Here the CDR3 DNA reads TGTGCCAGCAGCCGACCTTTCCCAGCTACGCAGTATTTT. Translation: CASSRPFPATQYF. The chain uses TRBV3-1 and TRBJ2-3; no definite D call. Germline V gene data show CDR1 as LGHDT and CDR2 as YNNKEL (reference sequence). The CDR3 is 13 residues long. V gave up 4 bases and J gave up 8 bases, with 13 bases separating them.

This chain connects TRBV4-1 to TRBJ2-1, with D unresolved. CDR3 size: 16 residues. V was shortened by 2 bases and J by 5 bases, with 16 bases between the two germline ends. The germline V gene encodes CDR1 MGHRA and CDR2 YSYEKL. The CDR3 loop is CASSQRARNLDNEQFF. The CDR3 nucleotides are TGCGCCAGCAGCCAAAGGGCCCGGAACCTAGACAATGAGCAGTTCTTC.

V usage is TRBV27 and J usage is TRBJ1-5; TRBD1 matches at 8 bases. The junction had 12 bases not matched to a gene; V was cut back by 5 bases and J by 9 bases. Germline CDR1 reads MNHEY; CDR2 reads SMNVEV (reference sequence). The CDR3 sequence is 15 residues long. The CDR3 here is CASSQQDRANWPQHF. In nucleotides, the CDR3 is TGTGCCAGCAGTCAACAGGACAGGGCCAATTGGCCCCAGCATTTT.

The genes are TRBV19 and TRBJ2-7, with D possibly TRBD1 on 6 matching bases. This CDR3 region has 13 residues. CDR1 and CDR2 from the germline V gene are LNHDA and SQIVND (reference sequence). V shed 3 bases and J shed 2 bases, with 8 bases lying between them. CDR3 coding DNA: TGTGCCAGTAGTATGGGGGCCGCCTACGAGCAGTACTTC. Its translation is CASSMGAAYEQYF.

V and J are TRBV3-1 and TRBJ2-1, with 11 bases matching TRBD1. Germline V gene data show CDR1 as LGHDT and CDR2 as YNNKEL (reference sequence). This CDR3 comprises 17 residues. V was clipped by 1 base and J by 10 bases; unmatched bases: 12. CDR3 coding DNA: TGTGCCAGCAGCCAAGGCCTCGGACAGGGGGCGAGCGGAGAGCAGTTCTTC. It yields the protein CASSQGLGQGASGEQFF.

The CDR3 region is CSVVGQGTWTEAFF. As DNA, the CDR3 is TGCAGCGTTGTTGGACAGGGCACTTGGACTGAAGCTTTCTTT. The rearrangement joins TRBV29-1 to TRBJ1-1, with 8 nucleotides matching TRBD1. This CDR3 is built from 14 residues. Losses at the gene ends were 4 bases for V and 5 bases for J; bases not matched to a gene: 9. Germline V gene data show CDR1 as SQVTM and CDR2 as ANQGSEA. Complete variable domain (other parts from reference TRBV29-1 and TRBJ1-1): SAVISQKPSRDICQRGTSLTIQCQVDSQVTMMFWYRQQPGQSLTLIATANQGSEATYESGFVIDKFPISRPNLTFSTLTVSNMSPEDSSIYLCSVVGQGTWTEAFFGQGTRLTVV.

The V call is TRBV30, the J call TRBJ1-5; D possibly corresponds to TRBD1 (5 bases). Germline CDR1 GTSNPN, CDR2 SVGIG (reference sequence). Between the trimmed V and J ends, which lost 1 base and 6 bases, there was a span of 22 bases. The CDR3 totals 17 residues. As DNA, the CDR3 is TGTGCCTGGAGTGCGGCCCGAGGGGAGGGGTCGATTCAGCCCCAGCATTTT. This encodes CAWSAARGEGSIQPQHF.

The chain combines TRBV15 with TRBJ1-2, with 10 bases aligning to TRBD1. The trim removed 3 bases at V and 8 bases at J, leaving 6 bases unmatched. Germline V gene sequence: CDR1 LNHNV, CDR2 YYDKDF (reference sequence). The CDR3 consists of 14 residues. CDR3 sequence reads: CATSSSGQGSGYTF. For the CDR3, the DNA is TGTGCCACCAGCAGCTCGGGACAGGGGTCGGGCTACACCTTC.

This clonotype was seen only a few times. V gene TRBV29-1 combines with J gene TRBJ1-3; D gene ambiguous. V was trimmed by 4 bases and J by 2 bases, leaving 6 bases between them. This CDR3 is 12 amino acids long. Per the germline V gene, CDR1 is SQVTM and CDR2 is ANQGSEA. CDR3 in DNA: TGCAGCGTTGCGGGAGCTGGAAACACCATATATTTT. This sequence encodes CSVAGAGNTIYF.

The CDR3 coding sequence is TGTGCCAGCAGCCCCGGGCAGGGAACCTACGAGCAGTACTTC. Translated, it gives CASSPGQGTYEQYF. The chain carries TRBV12-3 or TRBV12-4 and TRBJ2-7, with D tentatively TRBD1 (5 bases). Trimming left V 6 bases short and J 2 bases short, with 14 bases between. The CDR3 covers 14 residues.

This chain joins TRBV25-1 and TRBJ1-5, with unresolved D. The germline V gene encodes CDR1 MGHDK and CDR2 SYGVNS. V lost 5 bases to trimming and J lost 5 bases, with 10 bases between them. The CDR3 loop spans 13 amino acids. CDR3 protein: CASSRGRDQPQHF. The CDR3 nucleotides are TGTGCCAGCAGTCGTGGGAGGGATCAGCCCCAGCATTTT. Filled out from reference TRBV25-1 and TRBJ1-5, the complete variable domain reads EADIYQTPRYLVIGTGKKITLECSQTMGHDKMYWYQQDPGMELHLIHYSYGVNSTEKGDLSSESTVSRIRTEHFPLTLESARPSHTSQYLCASSRGRDQPQHFGDGTRLSIL.

The table lists this clonotype with a count of one. The rearrangement uses TRBV5-6 and TRBJ1-5, with D perhaps matching TRBD1 (6 bases). CDR1 and CDR2 from the germline V gene are SGHDT and YYEEEE. This CDR3 has 16 amino acids. Trimming removed 3 bases from V and 3 bases from J, with 16 bases in between. The chain's CDR3 is CASSSGLDSHNQPQHF. The CDR3 bases are TGTGCCAGCAGCTCAGGGTTGGACAGCCACAATCAGCCCCAGCATTTT. Supplemented by reference TRBV5-6 and TRBJ1-5, the full variable domain reads DAGVTQSPTHLIKTRGQQVTLRCSPKSGHDTVSWYQQALGQGPQFIFQYYEEEERQRGNFPDRFSGHQFPNYSSELNVNALLLGDSALYLCASSSGLDSHNQPQHFGDGTRLSIL.

The rearrangement joins TRBV20-1 to TRBJ1-2; D gene unclear. Germline values: CDR1 DFQATT, CDR2 SNEGSKA (reference sequence). With 4 bases removed from V and 4 bases from J, the gap between germline ends came to 13 bases. This CDR3 comprises 13 residues. CDR3 amino acids: CSANLLSGYGYTF. As DNA, the CDR3 is TGCAGTGCTAACTTGCTAAGCGGCTATGGCTACACCTTC.

This chain joins TRBV7-9 and TRBJ1-2; maybe TRBD1 (5 bases). V lost 5 bases and J lost 3, with 7 bases in between. Germline V gene sequence: CDR1 SEHNR, CDR2 FQNEAQ (reference sequence). The CDR3 totals 12 residues. The CDR3 sequence is CASSQGDYGYTF. CDR3 DNA: TGTGCCAGCAGCCAGGGTGACTATGGCTACACCTTC.

Written as DNA, the CDR3 is TGTGCCAGCAGCTCGGTCTGGGAGGAGCAGTTCTTC. Protein: CASSSVWEEQFF. This chain links TRBV5-4 with TRBJ2-1, with D possibly TRBD2 on 5 matching bases. The V and J ends lost 3 bases and 10 bases respectively, with 11 bases between them. The CDR3 runs to 12 residues. CDR1 SGHNT and CDR2 YYREEE come from the germline V gene (reference sequence).

The gene calls are TRBV7-9 and TRBJ2-1; TRBD2 matches at 11 bases. The CDR3 consists of 11 residues. Germline loops: CDR1 SEHNR, CDR2 FQNEAQ (reference sequence). V dropped 9 bases and J dropped 9; count of bases not matched to a gene: 1. CDR3 sequence: CASLAGGEQFF. As DNA, the CDR3 is TGTGCCAGTCTAGCGGGAGGTGAGCAGTTCTTC.

V gene TRBV29-1 combines with J gene TRBJ1-1; D unresolved. The CDR3 is made up of 10 amino acids. Germline lookup yields CDR1 SQVTM and CDR2 ANQGSEA. The V end was cut by 4 bases, the J end by 6 bases, with 6 bases between. CDR3 region: CSVVVAEAFF. The DNA for the CDR3 is TGCAGCGTTGTGGTGGCTGAAGCTTTCTTT.

V usage is TRBV29-1 and J usage is TRBJ1-2; D ambiguous. CDR3 length: 15 amino acids. Deletions cut 5 bases from V and 8 bases from J, with 24 bases between. Looked up from germline, CDR1 is SQVTM and CDR2 is ANQGSEA. In DNA form, the CDR3 reads TGCAGCGTTTTCTTACAGAGGTCGGGAGGAAGCGGCTACACCTTC. Translation gives CSVFLQRSGGSGYTF.

This chain connects TRBV12-3 or TRBV12-4 to TRBJ1-5; no clear D. V was clipped by 3 bases and J by 4 bases, with 7 bases between them. The CDR3 is 13 residues long. CDR3 in amino acids: CASSLAPNQPQHF. As DNA, the CDR3 is TGTGCCAGCAGTTTGGCACCTAATCAGCCCCAGCATTTT.